The clone carrying this T cell receptor beta chain was seen a single time. The antigen remains unidentified. These data originate in a study of OX40 agonist ivuxolimab in advanced cancers. Study background: The drug used for patients, ivuxolimab, was an agonistic anti-OX40 (CD134) antibody. Patients with hepatocellular carcinoma, melanoma, renal cell or head and neck cancer made up the dose-escalation patients. Patients achieving partial responses numbered three: one hepatocellular carcinoma case and two cutaneous melanoma cases.

Broader study findings: In a subset of nonresponders, normalized T-cell clonal expansion was also low.

Using immunoSEQ multiplex PCR, the repertoire was profiled, and TCRdb retains in-frame clones only, with some absent. The sample yields 65,000 to 95,000 clones, around 94% seen once. CDR1 and CDR2 (germline): MNHEY, SVGAGI. V lost 8 bases, J lost 5 bases, and 19 bases lay in between. This CDR3 has 15 residues. The sequence came from an adult with an advanced solid tumor such as melanoma, head and neck, liver or kidney cancer. The rearrangement links TRBV6-5 to TRBJ2-1; tentative D call: TRBD1 (5 bases). The material was CD4+ or CD8+ T cells sorted from blood, obtained in a trial of the OX40 agonist ivuxolimab. CDR3 amino acids: CASSPLPRQHNEQFF. The CDR3 region has the DNA TGTGCCAGCTCCCCACTACCGCGACAGCACAATGAGCAGTTCTTC.